The 20 T cell receptor beta chains reported below all come from one sample, sequenced in a study of breast tumors, draining lymph nodes, adjacent tissues. TCRdb recomputed calls from the multiplex PCR reads with MiXCR, one row per CDR3 protein. This table has some 14,000 distinct CDR3 sequences, about three fifths appearing once. The material sequenced was tumor-adjacent breast tissue. These receptors all stem from a female donor with breast cancer. Some clones in this sample may be carry-over from other donors' samples.

The CDR3 protein is CAWRDRVTYEQYF. The CDR3, as DNA: TGTGCCTGGAGAGACAGGGTTACCTACGAGCAGTACTTC. The rearrangement uses TRBV30 and TRBJ2-7; 7 bases match TRBD1. Germline trimming cut 3 bases from V and 2 bases from J; bases unmatched to any gene: 4. Germline V gene data show CDR1 as GTSNPN and CDR2 as SVGIG (reference sequence). CDR3 length equals 13 residues.

V usage is TRBV15 and J usage is TRBJ1-2; 9 bases map to TRBD1. The germline V gene encodes CDR1 LNHNV and CDR2 YYDKDF (reference sequence). The CDR3 totals 14 residues. Trimming took 5 bases from V and 8 from J; bases not matched to a gene: 9. This CDR3 is CATSSRDRVRGYTF. CDR3 in DNA: TGTGCCACCAGCTCCCGGGACAGGGTGAGAGGCTACACCTTC. The complete variable domain, with remaining parts taken from reference TRBV15 and TRBJ1-2, reads DAMVIQNPRYQVTQFGKPVTLSCSQTLNHNVMYWYQQKSSQAPKLLFHYYDKDFNNEADTPDNFQSRRPNTSFCFLDIRSPGLGDTAMYLCATSSRDRVRGYTFGSGTRLTVV.

This clonotype was observed a single time. The V gene is TRBV5-5, the J gene TRBJ1-3, with no clear D. The CDR3 is made up of 14 amino acids. The germline V gene has CDR1 SGHKS and CDR2 YYEKEE (reference sequence). V was shortened by 0 bases and J by 4 bases, with 8 bases between the two germline ends. The CDR3 reads CASSLEVFGNTIYF. CDR3 coding DNA: TGTGCCAGCAGCTTGGAGGTTTTCGGAAACACCATATATTTT.

This chain joins TRBV20-1 and TRBJ1-2; 8 bases map to TRBD1. CDR1 and CDR2 (germline): DFQATT, SNEGSKA (reference sequence). V trimming: 6 bases; J trimming: 4 bases; junction bases outside the gene matches: 10. This CDR3 spans 14 amino acids. The CDR3 nucleotides read TGCAGTGCGGAAACCGGGACAGGCCTCTATGGCTACACCTTC. Amino acid sequence: CSAETGTGLYGYTF.

The chain carries TRBV29-1 and TRBJ2-6; weak D call: TRBD1 (6 bases). This CDR3 is built from 15 residues. Trimming shortened V by 2 bases and J by 0 bases, and 8 bases separated the two germline ends. Per germline, CDR1 SQVTM and CDR2 ANQGSEA. Here the CDR3 reads CSVETGSSGANVLTF. DNA of the CDR3: TGCAGCGTTGAAACAGGGAGCTCTGGGGCCAACGTCCTGACTTTC.

Worth noting for this clonotype: With a much larger clone just one base away, this may be a read error. This rearrangement joins TRBV7-9 to TRBJ1-1, with 7 bases matching TRBD1. The V gene's germline CDR1 is SEHNR and CDR2 FQNEAQ (reference sequence). CDR3 length: 14 amino acids. V lost 5 bases to trimming and J lost 3 bases; unmatched junction nucleotides: 6. The CDR3 loop is CASSLDREYTEAFF. CDR3 DNA sequence: TGTGCCAGCAGCCTCGACAGGGAGTACACTGAAGCTTTCTTT. Drawing the rest from reference TRBV7-9 and TRBJ1-1, the complete variable domain is DTGVSQNPRHKITKRGQNVTFRCDPISEHNRLYWYRQTLGQGPEFLTYFQNEAQLEKSRLLSDRFSAERPKGSFSTLEIQRTEQGDSAMYLCASSLDREYTEAFFGQGTRLTVV.

The chain uses TRBV15 and TRBJ1-2; 7 bases fit TRBD1. The CDR3 spans 13 residues. Germline lookup yields CDR1 LNHNV and CDR2 YYDKDF (reference sequence). The trim removed 4 bases at V and 3 bases at J, leaving 2 bases unmatched. DNA for the CDR3: TGTGCCACCAGCACAGGGGGTGACTATGGCTACACCTTC. Translated, it gives CATSTGGDYGYTF.

The genes are TRBV7-2 and TRBJ2-3, with 10 bases aligning to TRBD2. Germline values: CDR1 SGHTA, CDR2 FQGNSA. The CDR3 contains 14 residues. V shed 3 bases and J 3 bases; nucleotides not matched to a gene: 0. DNA for the CDR3: TGTGCCAGCAGCTTGACTAGCGGGACAGATACGCAGTATTTT. Amino acids: CASSLTSGTDTQYF.

Note on this clonotype: A single base separates this from a much larger clone, so it may be a read error. The rearrangement links TRBV7-9 to TRBJ1-1; the D gene is possibly TRBD1 (5 bases). This CDR3 region has 13 residues. The germline CDR1 and CDR2 sequences are SEHNR and FQNEAQ (reference sequence). CDR3 region: CASSPGFGTGAFF. The CDR3 region has the DNA TGTGCCAGCAGCCCGGGGTTTGGGACTGGAGCTTTCTTT.

This chain connects TRBV7-2 to TRBJ1-6; no firm D call. The V gene's germline CDR1 is SGHTA and CDR2 FQGNSA. The V gene lost 1 base and the J gene lost 10 bases, with 5 bases spanning the gap. This CDR3 is 12 amino acids long. The CDR3 nucleotides read TGTGCCAGCAGCTTAGTGGGCTCACCCCTCCACTTT. Its translation: CASSLVGSPLHF.

The rearrangement joins TRBV7-2 to TRBJ2-5; D might be TRBD1 or TRBD2, each matching 8 bases. V lost 2 bases and J lost 10, with 23 bases in between. The CDR3 contains 16 residues. CDR1 is SGHTA and CDR2 is FQGNSA in the germline V gene. The CDR3 nucleotides read TGTGCCAGCAGCTTACGCGGGGGGAGCCAGGGGGCCTTCCAGTACTTC. Translating gives CASSLRGGSQGAFQYF.

There are a few counts of this clonotype. V and J are TRBV20-1 and TRBJ2-1, with TRBD2 identical over 8 bases. The V segment lost 3 bases and the J segment 4 bases; nucleotides outside the gene matches: 8. CDR1 is DFQATT, CDR2 SNEGSKA, per germline (reference sequence). This CDR3 has 15 residues. CDR3 DNA: TGCAGTGCTAGGGGGATGGGACTAGGATACAATGAGCAGTTCTTC. Translation: CSARGMGLGYNEQFF.

CDR3 loop: CASHDGVRGTDTQYF. DNA for the CDR3: TGTGCCAGCCACGATGGCGTCAGGGGAACAGATACGCAGTATTTT. The rearrangement joins TRBV12-5 to TRBJ2-3, with D possibly TRBD1 on 6 matching bases. The CDR3 extends over 15 amino acids. CDR1 is LGHNT and CDR2 is FRNRAP in the germline V gene.

V gene TRBV5-1 combines with J gene TRBJ2-1, with TRBD2 as a possible D gene (6 bases). V lost 0 bases and J lost 10, with 14 bases in between. The V gene's germline CDR1 is SGHRS and CDR2 YFSETQ. The CDR3 covers 14 residues. CDR3: CASSLAGTLGEQFF. Here the CDR3 DNA reads TGCGCCAGCAGCTTGGCCGGGACTCTGGGCGAGCAGTTCTTC.

This clonotype was recorded many times. The chain couples TRBV28 to TRBJ1-2; no firm D call. Germline V gene data show CDR1 as MDHEN and CDR2 as SYDVKM. The CDR3 is made up of 15 amino acids. The ends were cut back, 5 bases at V and 0 bases at J, with 13 bases in the middle. This CDR3 is CASSVYGRANYGYTF. Written as DNA, the CDR3 is TGTGCCAGCAGTGTATACGGACGAGCTAACTATGGCTACACCTTC.

The chain couples TRBV20-1 to TRBJ2-3; D is perhaps TRBD2 (6 bases). CDR1 and CDR2 (germline): DFQATT, SNEGSKA (reference sequence). V lost 4 bases and J 0 bases, leaving 11 bases between the germline ends. The CDR3 extends over 14 amino acids. Here the CDR3 DNA reads TGCAGTGCTATGGTAGCGGTTAGCACAGATACGCAGTATTTT. Translated: CSAMVAVSTDTQYF.

This chain connects TRBV5-1 to TRBJ1-2; TRBD1 matches 9 bases. Germline values: CDR1 SGHRS, CDR2 YFSETQ. This CDR3 contains 15 residues. V lost 0 bases to trimming and J lost 8 bases; unmatched junction nucleotides: 8. The CDR3 region is CASSLVGQGMEGYTF. The CDR3 DNA reads TGCGCCAGCAGCTTGGTGGGACAGGGCATGGAAGGCTACACCTTC.

CDR3 coding DNA: TGCAGTGTGGGTCCGGACAGGGGTGGTAGACAGACCCAGTACTTC. Translation: CSVGPDRGGRQTQYF. The chain combines TRBV20-1 with TRBJ2-5, with TRBD1 matching over 9 bases. V was pared by 7 bases and J by 6 bases, with 15 bases of the junction left unmatched. From germline, CDR1 is DFQATT and CDR2 SNEGSKA (reference sequence). The CDR3 has 15 residues.

This chain links TRBV7-8 with TRBJ2-2; D may be TRBD1 or TRBD2 (6 bases each). Trimming removed 9 bases at V and 8 bases at J, with 13 bases between. CDR3 length: 12 amino acids. Per germline, CDR1 SGHVS and CDR2 FQNEAQ. CDR3 amino acids: CAREGVSGELFF. CDR3 DNA sequence: TGTGCCAGGGAGGGGGTTTCGGGGGAGCTGTTTTTT.

The chain recombines TRBV19 with TRBJ2-7; D possibly corresponds to TRBD1 (6 bases). Trimming pared 8 bases from V and 5 bases from J, leaving 16 bases between. This CDR3 region has 13 residues. The germline V gene encodes CDR1 LNHDA and CDR2 SQIVND (reference sequence). CDR3 coding DNA: TGTGCCAGTCGCCGTAAACAGGGAAACGAGCAGTACTTC. Translation: CASRRKQGNEQYF.